This T cell receptor (beta chain) was obtained from a study of blood T cell repertoires in COVID-19. Overall study context: Both acute and convalescent COVID-19 samples were obtained from the United States, Italy and Spain. PBMCs, B-cell-depleted T cells, or T cells were the source of the cDNA or gDNA that made up the material.

In this sample, this clone turned up a few times. Trimming cost V 6 bases and J 3 bases, with 9 bases left between them. CDR1 is SGHAT and CDR2 is FQDESV in the germline V gene (reference sequence). The CDR3 runs to 13 residues. In the authors' workflow: Nucleated cell number was recorded as an estimate derived from reference gene primer amplification. Assay: immunoSEQ multiplex PCR; the TCRdb copy retains only in-frame clones and omits some. V, J and clone size are taken as reported in that table, and D and trimming were inferred from the DNA itself. The sample lists about 480,000 clones, about 89% seen once, with about 4.3% in the top ten.

The chain joins TRBV11-1 to TRBJ2-1; TRBD1 is a possible D gene (6 bases). What was sequenced was peripheral blood. The source is a woman aged 30 to 39 with acute or convalescent COVID-19. The CDR3 here is CASRPDSYNEQFF. CDR3 coding DNA: TGTGCCAGCAGACCGGACAGCTACAATGAGCAGTTCTTC.